This T cell receptor (beta chain) was found in a study of blood T cell repertoires in COVID-19. Clones were sequenced by immunoSEQ multiplex PCR, and TCRdb holds only the in-frame ones, with some missing. The sample carries 110,000 or so clones, 70% to 90% recorded once. Sequencing was carried out using peripheral blood. This receptor was obtained from a woman between 70 and 85 years old who had recovered from COVID-19.

The CDR3 spells CASERGGNTGELFF. The CDR3 DNA sequence: TGTGCCAGCGAGCGGGGGGGGAACACCGGGGAGCTGTTTTTT. This chain links TRBV28 with TRBJ2-2; 10 nucleotides align to TRBD2. This CDR3 contains 14 residues. J lost 1 base, V lost 8 bases, and 1 base had no gene match. The germline V gene encodes CDR1 MDHEN and CDR2 SYDVKM.